One and the same sample provided the 17 T cell receptor beta chains below, sequenced in a study of OX40 agonist ivuxolimab in advanced cancers. Measured with immunoSEQ multiplex PCR; TCRdb has only the in-frame clones, and not every one. The sample lists 65,000 to 95,000 clones, 88% seen once, with 0.75% to 0.95% in the top ten. The source was CD4+ or CD8+ T cells sorted from blood, collected in a trial of the OX40 agonist ivuxolimab. The receptors originated from an adult with an advanced solid tumor such as melanoma, head and neck, liver or kidney cancer.

V and J are TRBV27 and TRBJ2-2, with D perhaps given as TRBD1 or TRBD2 (6 bases each). CDR1 and CDR2 from the germline V gene are MNHEY and SMNVEV (reference sequence). V lost 3 bases to trimming and J lost 4 bases, with 18 bases between them. The CDR3 contains 17 residues. This chain's CDR3 is CASSLGGLAPFTGELFF. The CDR3 nucleotides are TGTGCCAGCAGTTTGGGGGGCTTGGCCCCCTTCACCGGGGAGCTGTTTTTT.

V gene TRBV7-2 combines with J gene TRBJ2-2, with unresolved D. Germline CDR1 SGHTA, CDR2 FQGNSA. The CDR3 has 13 residues. V lost 2 bases and J 6 bases, leaving 7 bases between the germline ends. DNA of the CDR3: TGTGCCAGCAGCTTAATGGGTTCCGGGGAGCTGTTTTTT. This sequence encodes CASSLMGSGELFF.

The rearrangement links TRBV7-2 to TRBJ1-1; no definite D call. V lost 4 bases and J lost 5, with 14 bases in between. CDR3 length: 14 residues. Germline CDR1 reads SGHTA; CDR2 reads FQGNSA. DNA for the CDR3: TGTGCCAGCAGCTCTAGGGAGGAACGGACTGAAGCTTTCTTT. This translates into CASSSREERTEAFF.

This sequence joins TRBV4-2 and TRBJ2-3, with 9 nucleotides matching TRBD2. V lost 4 bases, J lost 0 bases, and 2 bases stayed unmatched. The germline V gene has CDR1 LGHNA and CDR2 YNFKEQ. The CDR3 covers 15 residues. The CDR3 spells CASSRGTSSTDTQYF. In DNA form, the CDR3 reads TGTGCCAGCAGCCGAGGGACTAGCAGCACAGATACGCAGTATTTT.

This sequence joins TRBV7-9 and TRBJ2-3; a possible D gene is TRBD2 (6 bases). CDR3 length: 16 residues. Between the trimmed V and J ends, which lost 5 bases and 2 bases, there was a span of 17 bases. From germline, CDR1 is SEHNR and CDR2 FQNEAQ (reference sequence). CDR3 sequence (DNA): TGTGCCAGCAGCAAGACTAGTCCCGCCACCACAGATACGCAGTATTTT. Translated: CASSKTSPATTDTQYF.

The J gene is TRBJ1-5, the V gene TRBV7-9; D not certain. Trimming cost V 3 bases and J 0 bases, with 9 bases left between them. This CDR3 comprises 15 residues. Per germline, CDR1 SEHNR and CDR2 FQNEAQ (reference sequence). The CDR3 loop is CASSLGGNSNQPQHF. The DNA for the CDR3 is TGTGCCAGCAGCTTGGGAGGTAATAGCAATCAGCCCCAGCATTTT.

This rearrangement joins TRBV15 to TRBJ2-3; no firm D call. Germline V CDR1 and CDR2: LNHNV, YYDKDF (reference sequence). With 7 bases removed from V and 0 bases from J, the gap between germline ends came to 11 bases. The CDR3 length is 14 residues. In DNA, the CDR3 is TGTGCCACCATGGTCGGCGGCAGCACAGATACGCAGTATTTT. This gives the protein CATMVGGSTDTQYF.

The V gene is TRBV11-2, the J gene TRBJ2-7, with 7 bases lining up with TRBD2. The ends lost 3 bases at V and 6 bases at J; junction bases unmatched: 2. Looked up from germline, CDR1 is SGHAT and CDR2 is FQNNGV. The CDR3 extends over 12 amino acids. The chain's CDR3 is CASSFASGEQYF. The DNA of the CDR3 is TGTGCCAGCAGCTTTGCTAGCGGCGAGCAGTACTTC. Full variable domain (remainder filled in from reference TRBV11-2 and TRBJ2-7): EAGVAQSPRYKIIEKRQSVAFWCNPISGHATLYWYQQILGQGPKLLIQFQNNGVVDDSQLPKDRFSAERLKGVDSTLKIQPAKLEDSAVYLCASSFASGEQYFGPGTRLTVT.

V is TRBV28 and J is TRBJ1-2; TRBD1 is a possible D gene (5 bases). CDR1 is MDHEN and CDR2 is SYDVKM in the germline V gene. The germline V and J ends were trimmed by 7 bases and 5 bases, with 14 bases remaining between them. The CDR3 totals 13 residues. The CDR3: CASMVPGIYGYTF. The DNA of the CDR3 is TGTGCCAGCATGGTACCAGGGATATATGGCTACACCTTC.

The count of this clone is one. V gene TRBV7-9 combines with J gene TRBJ1-5; D not certain. CDR3 length: 13 amino acids. V shed 5 bases and J shed 7 bases, with 12 bases lying between them. CDR1 SEHNR and CDR2 FQNEAQ come from the germline V gene (reference sequence). The chain's CDR3 is CASSLGPGQPQHF. DNA for the CDR3: TGTGCCAGCAGCCTAGGTCCGGGGCAGCCCCAGCATTTT.

The chain joins TRBV19 to TRBJ2-5, with TRBD1 identical over 9 bases. This CDR3 region has 14 residues. The trim removed 4 bases at V and 4 bases at J, leaving 4 bases unmatched. Germline V CDR1 and CDR2: LNHDA, SQIVND (reference sequence). The CDR3 region is CASSTQQGAETQYF. DNA of the CDR3: TGTGCCAGTAGTACCCAACAGGGGGCAGAGACCCAGTACTTC.

The chain combines TRBV10-1 with TRBJ2-6; no definite D call. CDR3 length: 18 residues. V lost 1 base and J lost 1, with 14 bases in between. Germline values: CDR1 WNHNN, CDR2 SYGVQD (reference sequence). The DNA of the CDR3 is TGCGCCAGCAGTGAGTGGGCAGGTGGGAAGTCTGGGGCCAACGTCCTGACTTTC. This translates into CASSEWAGGKSGANVLTF.

The V call is TRBV9, the J call TRBJ2-3, with 8 bases lining up with TRBD1. Germline V gives CDR1 SGDLS, CDR2 YYNGEE. V trimming: 4 bases; J trimming: 6 bases; junction bases outside the gene matches: 13. The CDR3 contains 16 residues. This CDR3 reads CASSPSGRGRIDTQYF. The CDR3 DNA sequence: TGTGCCAGCAGCCCTTCCGGCAGGGGGCGCATTGATACGCAGTATTTT.

The CDR3 spells CASSLLGGTGMERGKNIQYF. The CDR3 coding sequence is TGTGCCAGCAGTCTTTTAGGCGGGACAGGGATGGAGAGGGGCAAAAACATTCAGTACTTC. The chain uses TRBV27 and TRBJ2-4; 9 bases fit TRBD1. CDR1 is MNHEY and CDR2 is SMNVEV in the germline V gene (reference sequence). The CDR3 loop spans 20 amino acids. J gave up 3 bases and V 5 bases, and 20 bases lay outside the gene matches.

V and J are TRBV11-3 and TRBJ2-1; the D gene is possibly TRBD2 (5 bases). Germline V gene data show CDR1 as SGHNT and CDR2 as YENEEA. This CDR3 has 13 amino acids. V dropped 5 bases and J dropped 3 bases, with 8 bases sitting between them. This chain's CDR3 is CASSAGVYNEQFF. Here the CDR3 DNA reads TGTGCCAGCAGCGCGGGCGTCTACAATGAGCAGTTCTTC.

V and J are TRBV4-3 and TRBJ1-2; no clear D. Between the trimmed V and J ends, which lost 0 bases and 4 bases, there was a span of 15 bases. The CDR3 has 16 residues. Germline CDR1 and CDR2: LGHNA and YSLEER. The CDR3 spells CASSQESQAAVYGYTF. DNA of the CDR3: TGCGCCAGCAGCCAAGAGTCGCAGGCAGCGGTCTATGGCTACACCTTC.

This clone was picked up one time. The genes are TRBV30 and TRBJ2-5, with a possible D match to TRBD2 (7 bases). V gave up 4 bases and J gave up 5 bases, with 14 bases separating them. From germline, CDR1 is GTSNPN and CDR2 SVGIG (reference sequence). The CDR3 runs to 13 residues. The CDR3 nucleotides are TGTGCCTGGAACAAACAGGGAGGGGAGACCCAGTACTTC. Translated, it gives CAWNKQGGETQYF.